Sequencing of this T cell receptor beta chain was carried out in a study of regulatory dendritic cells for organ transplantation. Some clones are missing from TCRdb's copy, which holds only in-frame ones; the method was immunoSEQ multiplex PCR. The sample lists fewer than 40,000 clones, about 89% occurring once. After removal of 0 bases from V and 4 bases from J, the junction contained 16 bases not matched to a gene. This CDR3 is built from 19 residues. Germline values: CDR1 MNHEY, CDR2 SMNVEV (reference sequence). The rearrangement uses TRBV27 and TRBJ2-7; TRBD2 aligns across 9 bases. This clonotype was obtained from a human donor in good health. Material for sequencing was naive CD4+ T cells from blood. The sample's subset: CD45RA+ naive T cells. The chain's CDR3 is CASSLSRTVLAGPLYEQYF. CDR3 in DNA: TGTGCCAGCAGTTTATCGAGGACCGTCCTAGCGGGACCTCTATACGAGCAGTACTTC.